One and the same sample provided the 11 T cell receptor beta chains below, sequenced in a study of Ad26.COV2.S vaccination and SARS-CoV-2 variants. Only in-frame clones appear in the TCRdb table, and some are missing; sequencing was by immunoSEQ multiplex PCR. The table records around 350,000 clones, about 90% of them present only once. Sequences were derived from peripheral blood, sampled after recovery from COVID-19. The receptor source for this set is a human donor who had recovered from COVID-19.

This chain joins TRBV19 and TRBJ2-7, with 8 bases aligning to TRBD1. The CDR3 runs 17 residues. V was pared by 3 bases and J by 3 bases, with 13 bases of the junction left unmatched. CDR1 LNHDA and CDR2 SQIVND come from the germline V gene (reference sequence). CDR3 amino acids: CASSIFSFGTGGYEQYF. DNA for the CDR3: TGTGCCAGTAGTATTTTTAGTTTCGGGACAGGAGGCTACGAGCAGTACTTC.

This chain joins TRBV27 and TRBJ2-7; the D call may be TRBD1 or TRBD2 (5 bases each). The CDR3 runs 14 residues. The germline CDR1 and CDR2 sequences are MNHEY and SMNVEV (reference sequence). V dropped 2 bases and J dropped 0 bases, with 8 bases sitting between them. This CDR3 reads CASSLGDDSYEQYF. The CDR3 bases are TGTGCCAGCAGTTTAGGGGACGACTCCTACGAGCAGTACTTC.

Only a few counts were recorded for this clone. The chain combines TRBV19 with TRBJ2-1; 10 nucleotides align to TRBD2. The CDR3 totals 14 residues. The V gene end was trimmed by 4 bases and the J gene end by 6 bases; junction bases not matched to a gene: 3. Looked up from germline, CDR1 is LNHDA and CDR2 is SQIVND (reference sequence). The CDR3 loop reads CASSSSSGGNEQFF. The CDR3 DNA is TGTGCCAGTAGTAGTTCTAGCGGGGGCAATGAGCAGTTCTTC.

The chain employs TRBV7-9 and TRBJ2-1; 7 bases map to TRBD1. The length of the CDR3 is 16 residues. V was pared by 0 bases and J by 2 bases, with 4 bases of the junction left unmatched. Germline V gives CDR1 SEHNR, CDR2 FQNEAQ (reference sequence). The CDR3 sequence is CASSLAGTDPYNEQFF. The CDR3 nucleotides read TGTGCCAGCAGCTTAGCCGGGACAGACCCCTACAATGAGCAGTTCTTC.

In DNA form, the CDR3 reads TGCGCCAGCAGCTCTTTATCGGACAGCACAGATACGCAGTATTTT. Protein product: CASSSLSDSTDTQYF. This chain uses TRBV5-1 with TRBJ2-3, with D hard to call. The CDR3 loop spans 15 amino acids. Germline CDR1 reads SGHRS; CDR2 reads YFSETQ. V lost 3 bases, J lost 0 bases, and 11 bases lay in between.

The rearrangement joins TRBV12-3 or TRBV12-4 to TRBJ2-7; no clear D. The CDR3 length is 13 residues. Deletions cut 5 bases from V and 5 bases from J, with 13 bases between. The CDR3 protein is CASSVRITDEQYF. CDR3 coding DNA: TGTGCCAGCAGTGTACGGATTACGGACGAGCAGTACTTC.

The rearrangement uses TRBV7-8 and TRBJ2-3; D is perhaps TRBD1 (6 bases). Per the germline V gene, CDR1 is SGHVS and CDR2 is FQNEAQ. The V and J ends lost 1 base and 2 bases respectively, with 10 bases between them. The CDR3 spans 15 residues. As DNA, the CDR3 is TGTGCCAGCAGCTTAGTGGTGGGGGCCACAGATACGCAGTATTTT. Protein: CASSLVVGATDTQYF.

This sequence joins TRBV7-9 and TRBJ1-2; no clear D gene. The germline gives CDR1 SEHNR, CDR2 FQNEAQ (reference sequence). Deletions cut 3 bases from V and 3 bases from J, with 14 bases between. The CDR3 spans 15 residues. CDR3 residues: CASSFRGDEDYGYTF. In DNA form, the CDR3 reads TGTGCCAGCAGCTTTCGAGGAGATGAAGACTATGGCTACACCTTC.

A single count supports this clone. The J gene is TRBJ1-5, the V gene TRBV4-2; D uncertain. Looked up from germline, CDR1 is LGHNA and CDR2 is YNFKEQ. The CDR3 has 14 residues. Trimming stripped 2 bases from V and 7 bases from J, with 12 bases between. The CDR3 DNA is TGTGCCAGCAGCCAATCCAAAAACGGACAGCCCCAGCATTTT. Translated, it gives CASSQSKNGQPQHF.

This clone was counted a single time. J is TRBJ1-1 and V is TRBV3-1 (or the pseudogene TRBV3-2); 9 positions agree with TRBD1. J lost 6 bases, V lost 5 bases, and 7 bases had no gene match. Germline lookup yields CDR1 LGHDT and CDR2 YNNKEL (reference sequence). The CDR3 is 14 amino acids. The CDR3 sequence is CASSSPGQGAEAFF. The CDR3 DNA is TGTGCCAGCAGCTCACCGGGACAGGGCGCTGAAGCTTTCTTT.

The V gene is TRBV7-8, the J gene TRBJ2-7, with 10 nucleotides matching TRBD1. This CDR3 has 16 residues. J lost 5 bases, V lost 3 bases, and 10 bases had no gene match. Germline CDR1 reads SGHVS; CDR2 reads FQNEAQ. CDR3 sequence (DNA): TGTGCCAGCAGCTTTAGGGGGACAGGGGTTATTGACGAGCAGTACTTC. As protein: CASSFRGTGVIDEQYF.